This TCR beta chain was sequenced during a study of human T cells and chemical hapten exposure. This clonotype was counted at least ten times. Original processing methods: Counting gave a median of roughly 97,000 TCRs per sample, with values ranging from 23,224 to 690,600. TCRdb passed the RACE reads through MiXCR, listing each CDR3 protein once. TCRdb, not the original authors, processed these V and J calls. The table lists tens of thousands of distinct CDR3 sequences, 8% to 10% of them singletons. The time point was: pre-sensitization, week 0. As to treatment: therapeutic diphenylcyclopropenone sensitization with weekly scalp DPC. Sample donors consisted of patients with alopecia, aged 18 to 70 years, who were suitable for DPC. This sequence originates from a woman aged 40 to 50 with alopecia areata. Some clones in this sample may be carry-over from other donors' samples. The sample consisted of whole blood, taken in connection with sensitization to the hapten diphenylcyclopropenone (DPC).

CDR3: CASSLAGGNQPQHF. As DNA, the CDR3 is TGTGCCAGCAGCTTAGCGGGCGGCAATCAGCCCCAGCATTTT. J is TRBJ1-5 and V is TRBV7-9; no firm D call. V lost 0 bases and J 2 bases, leaving 5 bases between the germline ends. The CDR3 runs to 14 residues. Germline CDR1 reads SEHNR; CDR2 reads FQNEAQ (reference sequence). Supplemented by reference TRBV7-9 and TRBJ1-5, the full variable domain reads DTGVSQNPRHKITKRGQNVTFRCDPISEHNRLYWYRQTLGQGPEFLTYFQNEAQLEKSRLLSDRFSAERPKGSFSTLEIQRTEQGDSAMYLCASSLAGGNQPQHFGDGTRLSIL.